The 7 T cell receptor beta chains below were found in one sample sequenced in a study of T-cell reconstitution after alpha-beta-depleted transplantation in children. TCRbeta library construction was performed incorporating unique molecular identifiers. One entry per CDR3 protein results from TCRdb running MiXCR on the PCR reads. This sample has 540,000 or so distinct CDR3 sequences, with roughly 23% found just once. Sequencing used PBMCs, mostly from graft donor cells, obtained 360 days after TCRalphabeta/CD19-depleted stem cell transplant. The source is a boy in the first two years of life who had a stem cell transplant for acute myeloid leukemia, so the T cells may come from the graft donor.

This clonotype came up many times. The gene calls are TRBV20-1 and TRBJ2-1; 9 bases align to TRBD2. The ends lost 0 bases at V and 3 bases at J; junction bases unmatched: 3. Per germline, CDR1 DFQATT and CDR2 SNEGSKA (reference sequence). CDR3 size: 15 residues. DNA of the CDR3: TGCAGTGCTAGAGAACCTAGCGGGGTCTACAATGAGCAGTTCTTC. This gives the protein CSAREPSGVYNEQFF.

Details on this clonotype: A much larger clone lies a single base off, so this may be a read error. The rearrangement links TRBV20-1 to TRBJ2-1, with D perhaps being TRBD1 or TRBD2 (5 bases each). V lost 5 bases and J 4 bases, leaving 27 bases between the germline ends. Germline CDR1 and CDR2: DFQATT and SNEGSKA (reference sequence). The CDR3 is made up of 18 amino acids. CDR3 region: CSAPGTTNGRMSYNEQFF. Written as DNA, the CDR3 is TGCAGTGCTCCTGGGACCACGAACGGGCGCATGTCGTACAATGAGCAGTTCTTC.

This clonotype came up a few times. The chain couples TRBV29-1 to TRBJ2-3, with a tentative D call TRBD1 (5 bases). Germline V gene sequence: CDR1 SQVTM, CDR2 ANQGSEA. This CDR3 has 11 residues. The V end lost 6 bases, the J end lost 2 bases, and 6 bases lay between the germline ends. CDR3 sequence: CSVQDTDTQYF. CDR3 DNA sequence: TGCAGCGTACAGGACACAGATACGCAGTATTTT.

The chain has TRBV5-6 and TRBJ2-5; D is uncertain. V was shortened by 4 bases and J by 5 bases, with 6 bases between the two germline ends. This CDR3 has 11 amino acids. Germline V CDR1 and CDR2: SGHDT, YYEEEE. Written as DNA, the CDR3 is TGTGCCAGCAGCGAACAGGAGACCCAGTACTTC. Its translation is CASSEQETQYF.

The chain combines TRBV19 with TRBJ1-1; D gene unclear. This CDR3 has 15 amino acids. V lost 4 bases, J lost 2 bases, and 14 bases lay in between. CDR1 is LNHDA, CDR2 SQIVND, per germline (reference sequence). The CDR3 protein is CASSKDQLLNTEAFF. Here the CDR3 DNA reads TGTGCCAGTAGTAAGGATCAGCTACTAAACACTGAAGCTTTCTTT. Full variable domain (missing parts from reference TRBV19 and TRBJ1-1): DGGITQSPKYLFRKEGQNVTLSCEQNLNHDAMYWYRQDPGQGLRLIYYSQIVNDFQKGDIAEGYSVSREKKESFPLTVTSAQKNPTAFYLCASSKDQLLNTEAFFGQGTRLTVV.

This sequence joins TRBV15 and TRBJ1-5, with D perhaps TRBD1 (6 bases). Germline V gives CDR1 LNHNV, CDR2 YYDKDF (reference sequence). Trimming removed 0 bases at V and 8 bases at J, with 17 bases between. CDR3 length equals 16 residues. CDR3 in DNA: TGTGCCACCAGCAGAGAGTTCGGGGGGCTCTTAGAGCCCCAGCATTTT. The encoded protein is CATSREFGGLLEPQHF.

The chain combines TRBV12-3 or TRBV12-4 with TRBJ2-5; TRBD1 agrees at 7 bases. CDR3 size: 13 residues. V was clipped by 7 bases and J by 1 base; unmatched bases: 3. The CDR3 sequence: CASTGTAQETQYF. CDR3 coding DNA: TGTGCCAGCACCGGGACAGCCCAAGAGACCCAGTACTTC.